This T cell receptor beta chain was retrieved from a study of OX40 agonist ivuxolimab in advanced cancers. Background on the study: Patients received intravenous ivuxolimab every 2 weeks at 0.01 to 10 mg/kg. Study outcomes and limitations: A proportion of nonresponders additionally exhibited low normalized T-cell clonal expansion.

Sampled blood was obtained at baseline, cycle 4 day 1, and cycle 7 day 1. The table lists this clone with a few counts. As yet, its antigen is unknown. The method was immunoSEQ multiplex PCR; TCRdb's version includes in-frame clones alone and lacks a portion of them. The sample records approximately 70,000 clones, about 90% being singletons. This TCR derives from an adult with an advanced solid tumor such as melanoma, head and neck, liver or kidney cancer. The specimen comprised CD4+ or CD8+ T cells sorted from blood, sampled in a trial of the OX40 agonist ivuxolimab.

CDR3 nucleotides: TGCGCCAGCAGCCAAGAGGGCGCAGGGATGAACACTGAAGCTTTCTTT. This translates into CASSQEGAGMNTEAFF. The V gene is TRBV4-1, the J gene TRBJ1-1, with a weak D call TRBD1 (5 bases). The V end was cut by 0 bases, the J end by 0 bases, with 11 bases between. CDR3 length: 16 amino acids. Germline lookup yields CDR1 MGHRA and CDR2 YSYEKL.